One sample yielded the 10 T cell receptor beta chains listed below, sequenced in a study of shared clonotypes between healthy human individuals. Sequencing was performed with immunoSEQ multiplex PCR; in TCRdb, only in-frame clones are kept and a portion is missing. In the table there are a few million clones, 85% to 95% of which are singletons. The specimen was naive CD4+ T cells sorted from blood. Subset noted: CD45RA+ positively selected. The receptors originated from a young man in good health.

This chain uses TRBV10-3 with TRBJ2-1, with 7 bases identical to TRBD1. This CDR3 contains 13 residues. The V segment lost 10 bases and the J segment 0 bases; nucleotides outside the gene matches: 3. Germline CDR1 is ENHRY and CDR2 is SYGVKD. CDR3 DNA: TGTGCCACCTGGACAGGCTCCTACAATGAGCAGTTCTTC. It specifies CATWTGSYNEQFF.

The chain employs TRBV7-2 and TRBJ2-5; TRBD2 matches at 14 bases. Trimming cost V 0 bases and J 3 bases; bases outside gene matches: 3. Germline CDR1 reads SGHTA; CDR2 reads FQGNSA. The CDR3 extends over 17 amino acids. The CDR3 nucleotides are TGTGCCAGCAGCTTAGCGCTGGGACTAGCGGGAGAAGAGACCCAGTACTTC. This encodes CASSLALGLAGEETQYF.

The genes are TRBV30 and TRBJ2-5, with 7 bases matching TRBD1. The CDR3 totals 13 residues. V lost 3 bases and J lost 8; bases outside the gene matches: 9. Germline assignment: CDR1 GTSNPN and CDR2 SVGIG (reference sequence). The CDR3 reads CAWSSGTVLTQYF. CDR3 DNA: TGTGCCTGGAGCTCCGGGACAGTCCTCACCCAGTACTTC. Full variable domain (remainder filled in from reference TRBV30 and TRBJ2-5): SQTIHQWPATLVQPVGSPLSLECTVEGTSNPNLYWYRQAAGRGLQLLFYSVGIGQISSEVPQNLSASRPQDRQFILSSKKLLLSDSGFYLCAWSSGTVLTQYFGPGTRLLVL.

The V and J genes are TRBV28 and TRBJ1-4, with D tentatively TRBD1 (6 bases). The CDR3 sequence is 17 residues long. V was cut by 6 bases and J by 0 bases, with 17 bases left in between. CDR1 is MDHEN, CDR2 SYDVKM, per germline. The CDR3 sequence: CASSLQGGLATNEKLFF. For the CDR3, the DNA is TGTGCCAGCAGCTTACAGGGAGGTTTAGCAACTAATGAAAAACTGTTTTTT.

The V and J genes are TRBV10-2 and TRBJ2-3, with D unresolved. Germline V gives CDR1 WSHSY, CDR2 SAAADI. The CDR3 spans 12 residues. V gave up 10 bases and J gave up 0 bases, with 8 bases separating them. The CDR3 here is CAILTSTDTQYF. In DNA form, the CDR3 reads TGCGCCATCCTCACTAGCACAGATACGCAGTATTTT.

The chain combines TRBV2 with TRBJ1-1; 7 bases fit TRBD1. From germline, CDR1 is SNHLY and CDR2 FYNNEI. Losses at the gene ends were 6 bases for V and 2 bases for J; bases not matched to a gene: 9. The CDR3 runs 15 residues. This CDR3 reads CASRFAGTVNTEAFF. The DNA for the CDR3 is TGTGCCAGCAGGTTCGCCGGGACAGTTAACACTGAAGCTTTCTTT.

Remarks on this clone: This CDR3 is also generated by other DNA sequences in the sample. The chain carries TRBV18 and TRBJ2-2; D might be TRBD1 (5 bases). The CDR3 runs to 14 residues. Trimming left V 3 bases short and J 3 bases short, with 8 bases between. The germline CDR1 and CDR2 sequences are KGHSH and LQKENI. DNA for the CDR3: TGTGCCAGCTCACCGGGGCTCGACACCGGGGAGCTGTTTTTT. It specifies CASSPGLDTGELFF.

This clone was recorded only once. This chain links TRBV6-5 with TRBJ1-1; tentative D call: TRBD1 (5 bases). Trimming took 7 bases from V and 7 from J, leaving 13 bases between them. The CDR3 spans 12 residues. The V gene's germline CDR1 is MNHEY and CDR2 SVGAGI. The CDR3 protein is CASTSQELEAFF. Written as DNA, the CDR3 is TGTGCCAGCACCTCACAGGAACTTGAAGCTTTCTTT.

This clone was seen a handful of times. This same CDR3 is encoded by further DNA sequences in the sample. The CDR3 loop is CASSLGQGSQPQHF. In DNA, the CDR3 is TGTGCCAGCAGCTTGGGACAGGGGAGCCAGCCCCAGCATTTT. V and J are TRBV5-6 and TRBJ1-5, with TRBD1 identical over 8 bases. Germline V gene sequence: CDR1 SGHDT, CDR2 YYEEEE. The CDR3 covers 14 residues. V gave up 0 bases and J gave up 7 bases; unmatched junction bases: 3.

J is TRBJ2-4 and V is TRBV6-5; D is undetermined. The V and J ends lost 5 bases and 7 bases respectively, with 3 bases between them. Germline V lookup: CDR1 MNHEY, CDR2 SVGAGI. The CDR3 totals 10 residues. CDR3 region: CASSQNIQYF. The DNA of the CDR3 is TGTGCCAGCAGTCAGAACATTCAGTACTTC.